This is a list of T cell receptor beta chains from one sample in a study of T cells in Graves' hyperthyroidism and ophthalmopathy. TCRdb called the multiplex PCR reads again in MiXCR, with one record for every CDR3 protein. In the table there are roughly 250,000 distinct CDR3 sequences, more than 12% of which are singletons. Sequencing was performed on blood. The receptor source for this set is a woman in her thirties or forties with Graves' hyperthyroidism that later progressed to Graves' ophthalmopathy. Each CDR3 is given with its conserved first and last residue. D genes are given only for firm matches. Clone size appears in some rows only: once, few, many, or a class for an expanded clone.

v_gene: TRBV27
abundance: many
d_gene: NA
j_gene: TRBJ1-5
CDR3nt: TGTGCCAGCAGTAGAGGAGATAGCAATCAGCCCCAGCATTTT
CDR3aa: CASSRGDSNQPQHF

v_gene: TRBV27
abundance: once
d_gene: NA
j_gene: TRBJ1-1
CDR3nt: TGTGCCAGCAGTTATTCCGGACTTGGCGAAGCTTTCTTT
CDR3aa: CASSYSGLGEAFF

v_gene: TRBV2
abundance: few
d_gene: TRBD1
j_gene: TRBJ1-2
CDR3nt: TGTGCCAGCAGTGGGGGGACAGCAAACTATGGCTACACCTTC
CDR3aa: CASSGGTANYGYTF

v_gene: TRBV27
abundance: many
d_gene: NA
j_gene: TRBJ2-5
CDR3nt: TGTGCCAGCAGTTTCTCCCAGGGGAGGGTAAAAGAGACCCAGTACTTC
CDR3aa: CASSFSQGRVKETQYF

v_gene: TRBV6-5
abundance: NA
d_gene: TRBD1
j_gene: TRBJ1-2
CDR3nt: TGTGCCAGCAGTTCCTGGACAGGGAACTATGGCTACACCTTC
CDR3aa: CASSSWTGNYGYTF

v_gene: TRBV28
abundance: NA
d_gene: TRBD1
j_gene: TRBJ1-4
CDR3nt: TGTGCCAGCAGTTCGATGGGACAGGGGAATGAAAAACTGTTTTTT
CDR3aa: CASSSMGQGNEKLFF

v_gene: TRBV28
abundance: many
d_gene: NA
j_gene: TRBJ2-6
CDR3nt: TGTGCCAGCAGGGCGACACAATATTTGATTCCCTCTGGGGCCAACGTCCTGACTTTC
CDR3aa: CASRATQYLIPSGANVLTF

v_gene: TRBV19
abundance: many
d_gene: NA
j_gene: TRBJ1-5
CDR3nt: TGTGCCAGTAAGAAGGACCGATATTTCGCCAGCAATCAGCCCCAGCATTTT
CDR3aa: CASKKDRYFASNQPQHF

v_gene: TRBV7-3
abundance: few
d_gene: NA
j_gene: TRBJ1-2
CDR3nt: TGTGCCAGCCGCCTGGAATATTATGGCTACACCTTC
CDR3aa: CASRLEYYGYTF

v_gene: TRBV10-1
abundance: many
d_gene: NA
j_gene: TRBJ1-1
CDR3nt: TGCGCCAGCAGTGAAGGGTACACTGAAGCTTTCTTT
CDR3aa: CASSEGYTEAFF

v_gene: TRBV3-1
abundance: many
d_gene: NA
j_gene: TRBJ1-3
CDR3nt: TGTGCCAGCAGCCCAAGGGGCTTTGGAAACACCATATATTTT
CDR3aa: CASSPRGFGNTIYF

v_gene: TRBV13
abundance: many
d_gene: NA
j_gene: TRBJ1-1
CDR3nt: TGTGCCAGCAGCCAGTCGACAGCTAGAACGCCTATGAACACTGAAGCTTTCTTT
CDR3aa: CASSQSTARTPMNTEAFF

v_gene: TRBV7-2
abundance: many
d_gene: NA
j_gene: TRBJ2-7
CDR3nt: TGTGCCAGCAGCTTAGGGGCAGGAACATACTACGAGCAGTACTTC
CDR3aa: CASSLGAGTYYEQYF

v_gene: TRBV7-2
abundance: many
d_gene: NA
j_gene: TRBJ2-2
CDR3nt: TGTGCCAGCAGCTCCCCTCTCGAGGGGTCGAACACCGGGGAGCTGTTTTTT
CDR3aa: CASSSPLEGSNTGELFF

v_gene: TRBV20-1
abundance: NA
d_gene: TRBD2
j_gene: TRBJ2-2
CDR3nt: TGCAGTGCTAGACCACTAGCGGGAGGGCACACCGGGGAGCTGTTTTTT
CDR3aa: CSARPLAGGHTGELFF

v_gene: TRBV5-1
abundance: NA
d_gene: NA
j_gene: TRBJ2-5
CDR3nt: TGCGCCAGCAGCTCCGGGACTTACCAAGAGACCCAGTACTTC
CDR3aa: CASSSGTYQETQYF

v_gene: TRBV5-1
abundance: many
d_gene: NA
j_gene: TRBJ2-1
CDR3nt: TGCGCCAGCAGCTTAGGGCTAAACTACAATGAGCAGTTCTTC
CDR3aa: CASSLGLNYNEQFF

v_gene: TRBV28
abundance: NA
d_gene: NA
j_gene: TRBJ1-1
CDR3nt: TGTGCCAGCAGTTTCGGGGCGGAGAACACTGAAGCTTTCTTT
CDR3aa: CASSFGAENTEAFF

v_gene: TRBV28
abundance: NA
d_gene: TRBD1
j_gene: TRBJ1-4
CDR3nt: TGTGCCAGCAGTTTGGGCGGGACAGGGGGCGAAAAACTGTTTTTT
CDR3aa: CASSLGGTGGEKLFF

v_gene: TRBV30
abundance: many
d_gene: NA
j_gene: TRBJ2-7
CDR3nt: TGTGCCTGGAGTACTTCCTACGAGCAGTACTTC
CDR3aa: CAWSTSYEQYF

v_gene: TRBV4-1
abundance: many
d_gene: NA
j_gene: TRBJ2-5
CDR3nt: TGCGCCAGCAGCCAAGATCGGGGGACCCAAGAGACCCAGTACTTC
CDR3aa: CASSQDRGTQETQYF

v_gene: TRBV19
abundance: NA
d_gene: NA
j_gene: TRBJ2-1
CDR3nt: TGTGCCAGTAGTTATGGCGGATACAATGAGCAGTTCTTC
CDR3aa: CASSYGGYNEQFF

v_gene: TRBV12-3/TRBV12-4
abundance: NA
d_gene: TRBD1
j_gene: TRBJ2-1
CDR3nt: TGTGCCAGCAGTTTATCACAGGGGTCCTACAATGAGCAGTTCTTC
CDR3aa: CASSLSQGSYNEQFF

v_gene: TRBV28
abundance: many
d_gene: TRBD2
j_gene: TRBJ2-2
CDR3nt: TGTGCCAGCAGTCCCTCAGGACTAGTGGGCACCGGGGAGCTGTTTTTT
CDR3aa: CASSPSGLVGTGELFF

v_gene: TRBV2
abundance: many
d_gene: NA
j_gene: TRBJ2-6
CDR3nt: TGTGCCAGCCCCGGGGAACAGTCCCCCATAACTTTC
CDR3aa: CASPGEQSPITF

v_gene: TRBV19
abundance: NA
d_gene: NA
j_gene: TRBJ2-2
CDR3nt: TGTGCCAGTTCACCTCAGATGAACACCGGGGAGCTGTTTTTT
CDR3aa: CASSPQMNTGELFF

v_gene: TRBV28
abundance: many
d_gene: NA
j_gene: TRBJ2-1
CDR3nt: TGTGCCAGCAGTTGCCAGGAGACTAGGGTTGTGGATGAGCAGTTCTTC
CDR3aa: CASSCQETRVVDEQFF

v_gene: TRBV6-2/TRBV6-3
abundance: many
d_gene: NA
j_gene: TRBJ2-7
CDR3nt: TGTGCCAGCAGTTACGGGACAAACTGGGAGCAGTACTTC
CDR3aa: CASSYGTNWEQYF

v_gene: TRBV28
abundance: many
d_gene: NA
j_gene: TRBJ2-7
CDR3nt: TGTGCCAGCAGCCTAATTACCCTTGGAGGGGAGCAGTACTTC
CDR3aa: CASSLITLGGEQYF

v_gene: TRBV19
abundance: many
d_gene: TRBD1
j_gene: TRBJ2-7
CDR3nt: TGTGCCAGTCAGAGTGGACAGGCACCCTACGAGCAGTACTTC
CDR3aa: CASQSGQAPYEQYF

v_gene: TRBV12-3/TRBV12-4
abundance: NA
d_gene: NA
j_gene: TRBJ2-4
CDR3nt: TGTGCCAGCAGCCCCCGGGGGGCCGCGAGCATTCAGTACTTC
CDR3aa: CASSPRGAASIQYF

v_gene: TRBV18
abundance: NA
d_gene: TRBD2
j_gene: TRBJ2-3
CDR3nt: TGTGCCAGCTCACCTCCGGGACTAGCGGGCACAGATACGCAGTATTTT
CDR3aa: CASSPPGLAGTDTQYF

v_gene: TRBV6-1
abundance: NA
d_gene: NA
j_gene: TRBJ2-7
CDR3nt: TGTGCCAGCAGGTTGTGGAACGAGCAGTACTTC
CDR3aa: CASRLWNEQYF

v_gene: TRBV2
abundance: NA
d_gene: NA
j_gene: TRBJ2-5
CDR3nt: TGTGCCAGCAGTGTTTCTCGGGACGAATGGGGAGAGACCCAGTACTTC
CDR3aa: CASSVSRDEWGETQYF

v_gene: TRBV11-2
abundance: many
d_gene: NA
j_gene: TRBJ2-1
CDR3nt: TGTGCCAGCAGCTCGTACCGGGACTCTAGATACAATGAGCAGTTCTTC
CDR3aa: CASSSYRDSRYNEQFF

v_gene: TRBV10-2
abundance: many
d_gene: NA
j_gene: TRBJ1-2
CDR3nt: TGCGCCAGCAGTGAAAAGGGATATGGCTACACCTTC
CDR3aa: CASSEKGYGYTF

v_gene: TRBV28
abundance: many
d_gene: NA
j_gene: TRBJ1-1
CDR3nt: TGTGCCAGCACCGTTGGGACTGAAGCTTTCTTT
CDR3aa: CASTVGTEAFF

v_gene: TRBV5-8
abundance: many
d_gene: NA
j_gene: TRBJ1-5
CDR3nt: TGTGCCAGCAGCTTGACTGGGGGGTTCCATCAGCCCCAGCATTTT
CDR3aa: CASSLTGGFHQPQHF

v_gene: TRBV7-9
abundance: NA
d_gene: TRBD2
j_gene: TRBJ2-7
CDR3nt: TGTGCCAGCAGCCCGGGGGGGGAGCGGACCGCCTACGAGCAGTACTTC
CDR3aa: CASSPGGERTAYEQYF

v_gene: TRBV2
abundance: many
d_gene: NA
j_gene: TRBJ1-5
CDR3nt: TGTGCCAGCAGGCAAGACAATCAGCCCCAGCATTTT
CDR3aa: CASRQDNQPQHF

v_gene: TRBV2
abundance: many
d_gene: NA
j_gene: TRBJ2-2
CDR3nt: TGTGCCATTCCGTCAGCCGGGGAGCTGTTTTTT
CDR3aa: CAIPSAGELFF

v_gene: TRBV24-1
abundance: many
d_gene: NA
j_gene: TRBJ2-1
CDR3nt: TGTGCCACCAGTGATTTAACTATTCAGCAGTTCTTC
CDR3aa: CATSDLTIQQFF

v_gene: TRBV18
abundance: many
d_gene: NA
j_gene: TRBJ1-6
CDR3nt: TGTGCCAGCTCCCCAGATGCATATAATTCACCCCTCCACTTT
CDR3aa: CASSPDAYNSPLHF

v_gene: TRBV2
abundance: NA
d_gene: TRBD1
j_gene: TRBJ2-7
CDR3nt: TGTGCCAGCCTGTCAGGGGGAAACGAGCAGTACTTC
CDR3aa: CASLSGGNEQYF

v_gene: TRBV5-6
abundance: many
d_gene: TRBD2
j_gene: TRBJ2-1
CDR3nt: TGTGCCAGCAGCTTGGGGACTAGCGAGACCTACAATGAGCAGTTCTTC
CDR3aa: CASSLGTSETYNEQFF

v_gene: TRBV4-1
abundance: many
d_gene: TRBD2
j_gene: TRBJ2-7
CDR3nt: TGCGCCAGCAGCCTCGTCAGCGGGAGGGTGGACGAGCAGTACTTC
CDR3aa: CASSLVSGRVDEQYF

v_gene: TRBV24-1
abundance: NA
d_gene: TRBD2
j_gene: TRBJ2-5
CDR3nt: TGTGCCACCAGTGATCTACTAGCGGCCCAAGAGACCCAGTACTTC
CDR3aa: CATSDLLAAQETQYF

v_gene: TRBV13
abundance: many
d_gene: TRBD2
j_gene: TRBJ2-3
CDR3nt: TGTGCCAGCAGCTTATGGGCTAGCGGGAGTTGGTTGGACACAGATACGCAGTATTTT
CDR3aa: CASSLWASGSWLDTDTQYF

v_gene: TRBV19
abundance: NA
d_gene: TRBD2
j_gene: TRBJ2-1
CDR3nt: TGTGCCAGTAGTCGGGACTACCCCTCCTACAATGAGCAGTTCTTC
CDR3aa: CASSRDYPSYNEQFF

v_gene: TRBV10-3
abundance: many
d_gene: NA
j_gene: TRBJ2-5
CDR3nt: TGTGCCATCAGTGTAGGGGAGACCCAGTACTTC
CDR3aa: CAISVGETQYF

v_gene: TRBV9
abundance: many
d_gene: NA
j_gene: TRBJ2-1
CDR3nt: TGTGCCAGCAGCGTCGGGGGCCATGAGCAGTTCTTC
CDR3aa: CASSVGGHEQFF

v_gene: TRBV7-6
abundance: many
d_gene: TRBD2
j_gene: TRBJ2-3
CDR3nt: TGTGCCAGCAGCTTAGAGGGAGGACTAGCGTCTAGCACAGATACGCAGTATTTT
CDR3aa: CASSLEGGLASSTDTQYF

v_gene: TRBV28
abundance: many
d_gene: NA
j_gene: TRBJ2-1
CDR3nt: TGTGCCAGCAGTACTCCGGCGGTTGGCAATGAGCAGTTCTTC
CDR3aa: CASSTPAVGNEQFF